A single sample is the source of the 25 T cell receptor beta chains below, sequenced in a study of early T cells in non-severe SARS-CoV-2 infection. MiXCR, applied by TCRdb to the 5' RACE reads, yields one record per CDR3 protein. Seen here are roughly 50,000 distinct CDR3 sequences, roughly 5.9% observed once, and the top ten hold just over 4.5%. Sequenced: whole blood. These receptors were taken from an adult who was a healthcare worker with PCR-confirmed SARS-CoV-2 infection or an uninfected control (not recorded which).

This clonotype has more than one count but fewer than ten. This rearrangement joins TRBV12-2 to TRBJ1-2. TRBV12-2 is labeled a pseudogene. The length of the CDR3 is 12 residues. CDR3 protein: CASRLAYIGYTF. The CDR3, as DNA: TGTGCAAGTCGCTTAGCGTACATTGGCTACACCTTC.

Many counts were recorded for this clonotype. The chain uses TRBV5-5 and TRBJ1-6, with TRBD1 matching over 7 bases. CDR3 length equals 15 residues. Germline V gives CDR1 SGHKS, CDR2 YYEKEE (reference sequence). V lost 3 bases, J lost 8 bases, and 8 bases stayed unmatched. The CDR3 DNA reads TGTGCCAGCAGCTCTACAGGGGTGGGACATTCACCCCTCCACTTT. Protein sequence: CASSSTGVGHSPLHF.

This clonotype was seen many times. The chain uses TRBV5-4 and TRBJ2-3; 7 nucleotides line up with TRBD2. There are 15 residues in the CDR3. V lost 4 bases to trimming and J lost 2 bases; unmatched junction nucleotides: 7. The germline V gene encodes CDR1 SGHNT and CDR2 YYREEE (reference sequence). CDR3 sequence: CASSRASGNTDTQYF. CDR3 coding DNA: TGTGCCAGCAGCCGTGCTAGCGGAAACACAGATACGCAGTATTTT.

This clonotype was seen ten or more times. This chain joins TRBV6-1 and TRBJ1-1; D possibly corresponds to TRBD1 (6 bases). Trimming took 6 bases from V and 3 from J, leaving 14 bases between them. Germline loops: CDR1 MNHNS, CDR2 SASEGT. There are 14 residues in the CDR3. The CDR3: CASRTGQGDTEAFF. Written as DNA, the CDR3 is TGTGCCAGCAGGACGGGACAAGGTGACACTGAAGCTTTCTTT.

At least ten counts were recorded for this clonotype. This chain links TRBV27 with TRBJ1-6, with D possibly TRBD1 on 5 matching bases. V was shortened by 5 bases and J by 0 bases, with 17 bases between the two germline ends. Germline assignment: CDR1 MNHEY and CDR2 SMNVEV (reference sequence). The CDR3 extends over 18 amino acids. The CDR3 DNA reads TGTGCCAGCAGTCTTAGGGCGACAGTTAGCTCCTATAATTCACCCCTCCACTTT. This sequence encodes CASSLRATVSSYNSPLHF.

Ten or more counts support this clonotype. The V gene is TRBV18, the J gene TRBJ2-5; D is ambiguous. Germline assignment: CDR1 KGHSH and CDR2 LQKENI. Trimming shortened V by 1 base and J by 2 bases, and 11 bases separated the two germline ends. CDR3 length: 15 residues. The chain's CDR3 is CASSPRSGGQETQYF. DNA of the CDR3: TGTGCCAGCTCACCACGGAGTGGCGGACAAGAGACCCAGTACTTC.

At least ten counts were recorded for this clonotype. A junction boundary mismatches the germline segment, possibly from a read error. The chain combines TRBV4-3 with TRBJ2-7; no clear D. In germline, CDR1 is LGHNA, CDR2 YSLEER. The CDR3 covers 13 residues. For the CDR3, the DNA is TGCGCCAGCAGCCAAGAAGGAACACTCCCCATTACCTTC. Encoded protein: CASSQEGTLPITF.

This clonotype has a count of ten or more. The CDR3 DNA follows: TGTGCCAGCAGTTCTCTGGGACAGGGAAGGGCAGATACGCAGTATTTT. This encodes CASSSLGQGRADTQYF. This rearrangement joins TRBV6-2 or TRBV6-3 to TRBJ2-3, with 9 bases that match TRBD1. The V segment lost 4 bases and the J segment 4 bases; nucleotides outside the gene matches: 9. Germline V gene data show CDR1 as MNHEY and CDR2 as SVGEGT. CDR3 length: 16 residues.

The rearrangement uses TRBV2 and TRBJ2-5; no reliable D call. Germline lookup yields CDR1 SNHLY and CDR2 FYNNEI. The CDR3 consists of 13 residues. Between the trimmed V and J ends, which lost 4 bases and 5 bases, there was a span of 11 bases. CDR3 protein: CASSGTMGETQYF. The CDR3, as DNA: TGTGCCAGCAGTGGAACGATGGGGGAGACCCAGTACTTC. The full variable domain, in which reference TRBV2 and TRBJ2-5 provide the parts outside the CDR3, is EPEVTQTPSHQVTQMGQEVILRCVPISNHLYFYWYRQILGQKVEFLVSFYNNEISEKSEIFDDQFSVERPDGSNFTLKIRSTKLEDSAMYFCASSGTMGETQYFGPGTRLLVL.

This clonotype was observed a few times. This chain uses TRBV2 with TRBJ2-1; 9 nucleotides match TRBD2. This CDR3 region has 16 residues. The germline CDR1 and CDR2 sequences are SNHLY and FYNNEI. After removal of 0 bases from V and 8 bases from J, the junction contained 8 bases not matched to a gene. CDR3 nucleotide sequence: TGTGCCAGCAGTGAAGCGCTGGCGGGAGGGCGTCATGAGCAGTTCTTC. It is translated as CASSEALAGGRHEQFF.

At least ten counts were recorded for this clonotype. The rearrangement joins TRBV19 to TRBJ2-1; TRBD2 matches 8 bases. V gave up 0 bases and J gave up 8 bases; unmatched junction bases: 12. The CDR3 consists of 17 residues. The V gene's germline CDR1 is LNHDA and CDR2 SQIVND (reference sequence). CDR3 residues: CASSIDPSGLVRDEQFF. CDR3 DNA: TGTGCCAGTAGTATAGACCCTTCGGGACTAGTTAGGGATGAGCAGTTCTTC.

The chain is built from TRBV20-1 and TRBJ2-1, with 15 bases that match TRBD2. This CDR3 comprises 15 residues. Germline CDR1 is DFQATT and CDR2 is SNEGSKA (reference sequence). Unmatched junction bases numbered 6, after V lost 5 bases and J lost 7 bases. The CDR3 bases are TGCAGTGCTTCGGAGGGGACTAGCGGGGGGAATGAGCAGTTCTTC. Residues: CSASEGTSGGNEQFF.

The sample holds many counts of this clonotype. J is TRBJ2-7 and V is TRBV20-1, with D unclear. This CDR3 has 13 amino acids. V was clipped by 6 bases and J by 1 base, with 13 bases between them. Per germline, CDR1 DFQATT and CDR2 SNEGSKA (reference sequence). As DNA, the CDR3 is TGCAGTGCCGTACCGGGCGGTTCCTACGAGCAGTACTTC. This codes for CSAVPGGSYEQYF.

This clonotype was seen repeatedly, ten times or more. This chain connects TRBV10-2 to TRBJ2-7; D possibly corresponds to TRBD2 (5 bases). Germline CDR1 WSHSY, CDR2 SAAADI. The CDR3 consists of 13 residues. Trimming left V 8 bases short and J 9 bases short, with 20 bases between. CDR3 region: CASLPREPSGQYF. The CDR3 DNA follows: TGCGCCAGCCTACCCCGGGAACCGTCTGGGCAGTACTTC.

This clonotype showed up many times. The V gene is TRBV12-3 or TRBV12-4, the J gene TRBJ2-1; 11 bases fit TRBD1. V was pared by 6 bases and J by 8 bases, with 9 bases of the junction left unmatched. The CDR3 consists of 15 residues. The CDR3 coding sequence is TGTGCCAGCAGAGGAAAAGGGACAGGGGGTGATGAGCAGTTCTTC. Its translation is CASRGKGTGGDEQFF.

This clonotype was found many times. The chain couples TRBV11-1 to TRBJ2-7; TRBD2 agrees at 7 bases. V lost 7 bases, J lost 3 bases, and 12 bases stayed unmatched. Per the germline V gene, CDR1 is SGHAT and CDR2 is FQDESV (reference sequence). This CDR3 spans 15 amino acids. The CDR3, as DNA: TGTGCCAGCACCTTCCAAGCGGGAAAGAACTACGAGCAGTACTTC. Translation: CASTFQAGKNYEQYF.

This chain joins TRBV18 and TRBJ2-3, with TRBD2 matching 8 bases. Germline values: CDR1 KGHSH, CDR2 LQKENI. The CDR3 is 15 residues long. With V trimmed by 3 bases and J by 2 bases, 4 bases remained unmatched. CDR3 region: CASSPVAGITDTQYF. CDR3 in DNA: TGTGCCAGCTCACCGGTAGCGGGGATCACAGATACGCAGTATTTT.

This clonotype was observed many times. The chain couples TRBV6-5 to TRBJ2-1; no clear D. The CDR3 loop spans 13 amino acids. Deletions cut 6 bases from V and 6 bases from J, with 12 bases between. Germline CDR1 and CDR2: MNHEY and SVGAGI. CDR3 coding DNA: TGTGCCAGCAGACCTGACTCCGCCAATGAGCAGTTCTTC. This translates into CASRPDSANEQFF.

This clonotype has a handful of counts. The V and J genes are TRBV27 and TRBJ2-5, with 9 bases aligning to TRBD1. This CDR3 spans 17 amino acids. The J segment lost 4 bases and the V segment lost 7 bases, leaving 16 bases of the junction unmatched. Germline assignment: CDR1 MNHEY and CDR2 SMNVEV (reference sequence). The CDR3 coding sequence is TGTGCCAGCACCCCCTCCGGGACAGGGTTGGAGGGAGAGACCCAGTACTTC. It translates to CASTPSGTGLEGETQYF.

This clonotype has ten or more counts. The CDR3 DNA sequence: TGTGCCATCAGTGACCGGGACAGCTACAATGAGCAGTTCTTC. It yields the protein CAISDRDSYNEQFF. J is TRBJ2-1 and V is TRBV10-3, with 7 bases fitting TRBD1. Germline V lookup: CDR1 ENHRY, CDR2 SYGVKD. This CDR3 is built from 14 residues. The J segment lost 3 bases and the V segment lost 3 bases, leaving 2 bases of the junction unmatched.

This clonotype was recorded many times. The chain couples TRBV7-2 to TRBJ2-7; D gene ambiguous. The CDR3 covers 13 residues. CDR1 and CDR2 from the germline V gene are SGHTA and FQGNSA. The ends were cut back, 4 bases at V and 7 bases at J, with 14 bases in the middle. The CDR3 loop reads CASSSPPAREQYF. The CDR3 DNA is TGTGCCAGCAGCTCGCCGCCGGCTCGAGAGCAGTACTTC. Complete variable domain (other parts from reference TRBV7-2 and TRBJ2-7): GAGVSQSPSNKVTEKGKDVELRCDPISGHTALYWYRQSLGQGLEFLIYFQGNSAPDKSGLPSDRFSAERTGGSVSTLTIQRTQQEDSAVYLCASSSPPAREQYFGPGTRLTVT.

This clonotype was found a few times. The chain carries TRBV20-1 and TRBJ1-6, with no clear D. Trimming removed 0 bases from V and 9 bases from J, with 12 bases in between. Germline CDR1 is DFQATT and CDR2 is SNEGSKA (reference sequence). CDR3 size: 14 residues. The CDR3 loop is CSARDPTVASPLHF. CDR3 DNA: TGCAGTGCTAGAGATCCCACAGTAGCTTCACCCCTCCACTTT.

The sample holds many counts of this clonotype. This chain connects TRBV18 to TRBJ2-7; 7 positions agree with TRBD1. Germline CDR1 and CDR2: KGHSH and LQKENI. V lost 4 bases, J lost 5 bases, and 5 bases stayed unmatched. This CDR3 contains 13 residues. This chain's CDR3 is CASSLDRVHEQYF. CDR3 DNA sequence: TGTGCCAGCTCACTAGACAGGGTCCACGAGCAGTACTTC.

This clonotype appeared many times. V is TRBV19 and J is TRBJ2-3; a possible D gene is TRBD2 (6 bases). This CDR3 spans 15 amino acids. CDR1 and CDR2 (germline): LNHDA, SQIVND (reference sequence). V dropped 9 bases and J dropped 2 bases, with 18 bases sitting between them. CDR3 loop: CASHRGLGSTDTQYF. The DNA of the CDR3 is TGTGCCAGCCACCGGGGGTTAGGATCCACAGATACGCAGTATTTT. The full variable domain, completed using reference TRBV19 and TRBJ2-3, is DGGITQSPKYLFRKEGQNVTLSCEQNLNHDAMYWYRQDPGQGLRLIYYSQIVNDFQKGDIAEGYSVSREKKESFPLTVTSAQKNPTAFYLCASHRGLGSTDTQYFGPGTRLTVL.

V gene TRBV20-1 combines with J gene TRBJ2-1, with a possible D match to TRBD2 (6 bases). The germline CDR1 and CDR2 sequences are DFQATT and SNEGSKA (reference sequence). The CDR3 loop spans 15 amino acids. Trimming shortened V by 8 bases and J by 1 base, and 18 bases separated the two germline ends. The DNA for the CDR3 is TGCAGTACTGGCCCGGCGACTAGGTCCTACAATGAGCAGTTCTTC. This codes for CSTGPATRSYNEQFF.